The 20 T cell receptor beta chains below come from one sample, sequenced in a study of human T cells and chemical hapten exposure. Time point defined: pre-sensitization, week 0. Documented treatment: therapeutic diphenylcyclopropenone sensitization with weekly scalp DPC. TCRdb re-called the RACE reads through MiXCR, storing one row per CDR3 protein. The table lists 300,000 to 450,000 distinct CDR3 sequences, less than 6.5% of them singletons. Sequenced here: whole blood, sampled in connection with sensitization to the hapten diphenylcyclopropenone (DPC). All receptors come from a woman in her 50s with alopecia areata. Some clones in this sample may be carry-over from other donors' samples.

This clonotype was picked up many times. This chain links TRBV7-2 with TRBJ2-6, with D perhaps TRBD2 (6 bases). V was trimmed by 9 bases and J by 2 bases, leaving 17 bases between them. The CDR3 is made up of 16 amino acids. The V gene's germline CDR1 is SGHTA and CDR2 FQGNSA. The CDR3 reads CASRRTKDTGANVLTF. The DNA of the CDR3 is TGTGCCAGTAGGAGGACTAAGGACACTGGGGCCAACGTCCTGACTTTC. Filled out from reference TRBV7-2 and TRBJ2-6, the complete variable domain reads GAGVSQSPSNKVTEKGKDVELRCDPISGHTALYWYRQSLGQGLEFLIYFQGNSAPDKSGLPSDRFSAERTGGSVSTLTIQRTQQEDSAVYLCASRRTKDTGANVLTFGAGSRLTVL.

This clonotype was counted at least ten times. The CDR3 DNA sequence: TGTGCCAGCAGCGTAGCAGCTAGAAGCACAGATACGCAGTATTTT. Its translation: CASSVAARSTDTQYF. This chain links TRBV9 with TRBJ2-3, with D unresolved. The V gene lost 0 bases and the J gene lost 0 bases, with 8 bases spanning the gap. This CDR3 has 15 amino acids. Germline values: CDR1 SGDLS, CDR2 YYNGEE.

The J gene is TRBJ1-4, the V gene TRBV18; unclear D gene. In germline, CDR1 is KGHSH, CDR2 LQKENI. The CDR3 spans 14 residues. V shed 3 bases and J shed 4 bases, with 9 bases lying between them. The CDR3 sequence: CASSPAGDNEKLFF. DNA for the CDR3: TGTGCCAGCTCACCGGCCGGGGATAATGAAAAACTGTTTTTT.

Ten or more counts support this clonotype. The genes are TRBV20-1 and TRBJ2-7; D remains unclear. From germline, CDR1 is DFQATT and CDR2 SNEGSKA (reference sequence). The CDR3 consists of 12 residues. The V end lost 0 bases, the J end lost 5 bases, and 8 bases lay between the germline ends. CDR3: CSARDQGNEQYF. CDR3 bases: TGCAGTGCTAGAGATCAAGGGAACGAGCAGTACTTC.

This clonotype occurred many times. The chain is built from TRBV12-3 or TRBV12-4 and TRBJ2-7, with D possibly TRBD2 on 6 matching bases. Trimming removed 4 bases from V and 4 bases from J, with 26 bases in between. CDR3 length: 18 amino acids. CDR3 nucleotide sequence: TGTGCCAGCAGTTCGACAAACAACCCGGGACTTAGAAGATACGAGCAGTACTTC. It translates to CASSSTNNPGLRRYEQYF.

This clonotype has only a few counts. The DNA of the CDR3 is TGTGCCAGCAGTTCCGGGACAGGGGGCCACGAGCAGTACTTC. Its translation: CASSSGTGGHEQYF. This rearrangement joins TRBV12-3 or TRBV12-4 to TRBJ2-7; 12 bases map to TRBD1. Germline trimming cut 4 bases from V and 5 bases from J; bases unmatched to any gene: 3. There are 14 residues in the CDR3.

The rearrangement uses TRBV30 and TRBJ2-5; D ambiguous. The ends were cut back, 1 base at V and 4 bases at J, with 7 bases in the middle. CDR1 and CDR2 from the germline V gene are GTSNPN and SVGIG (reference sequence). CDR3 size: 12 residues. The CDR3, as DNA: TGTGCCTGGAGTGAGATGGGAGAGACCCAGTACTTC. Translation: CAWSEMGETQYF.

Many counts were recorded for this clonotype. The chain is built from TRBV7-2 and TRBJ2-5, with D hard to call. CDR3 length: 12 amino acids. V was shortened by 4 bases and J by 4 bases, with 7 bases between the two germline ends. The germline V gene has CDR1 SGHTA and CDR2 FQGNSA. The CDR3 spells CASSSLSETQYF. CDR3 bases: TGTGCCAGCAGCTCCCTATCAGAGACCCAGTACTTC.

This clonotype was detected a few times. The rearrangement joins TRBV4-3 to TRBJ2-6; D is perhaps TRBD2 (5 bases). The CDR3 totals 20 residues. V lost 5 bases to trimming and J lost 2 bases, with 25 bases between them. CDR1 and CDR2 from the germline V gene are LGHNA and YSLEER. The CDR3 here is CASSSPGWTRAPTGANVLTF. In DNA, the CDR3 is TGCGCCAGCAGCTCCCCCGGCTGGACGAGGGCTCCTACTGGGGCCAACGTCCTGACTTTC.

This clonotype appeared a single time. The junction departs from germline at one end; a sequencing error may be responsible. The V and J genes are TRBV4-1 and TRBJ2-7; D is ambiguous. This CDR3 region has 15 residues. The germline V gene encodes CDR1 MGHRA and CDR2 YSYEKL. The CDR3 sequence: CASSQDRSGSHEQYF. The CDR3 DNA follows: TGCGCCAGCAGCCAAGATCGGTCCGGCTCCCACGAGCAGTACTTC.

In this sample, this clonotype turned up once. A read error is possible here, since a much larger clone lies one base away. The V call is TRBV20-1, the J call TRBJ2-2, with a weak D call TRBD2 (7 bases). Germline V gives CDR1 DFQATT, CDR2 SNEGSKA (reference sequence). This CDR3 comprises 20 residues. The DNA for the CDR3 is TGCAGTGCCGCCTCCGCCGGGGGCAGGGAGGGGAAATCGGACACCGGGGAGCTGATTTTT. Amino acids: CSAASAGGREGKSDTGELIF.

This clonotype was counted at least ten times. The CDR3 DNA is TGCAGCGTTGACAGGGCGAACACCGGGGAGCTGTTTTTT. This translates into CSVDRANTGELFF. The J gene is TRBJ2-2, the V gene TRBV29-1; maybe TRBD1 (5 bases). CDR1 and CDR2 from the germline V gene are SQVTM and ANQGSEA. This CDR3 comprises 13 residues. Trimming stripped 3 bases from V and 0 bases from J, with 5 bases between.

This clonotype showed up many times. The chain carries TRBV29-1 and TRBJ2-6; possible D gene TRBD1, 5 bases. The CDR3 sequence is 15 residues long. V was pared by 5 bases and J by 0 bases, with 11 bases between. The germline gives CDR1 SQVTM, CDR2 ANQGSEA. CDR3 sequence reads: CSVWQGSSGANVLTF. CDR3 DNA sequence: TGCAGCGTTTGGCAGGGAAGCTCTGGGGCCAACGTCCTGACTTTC.

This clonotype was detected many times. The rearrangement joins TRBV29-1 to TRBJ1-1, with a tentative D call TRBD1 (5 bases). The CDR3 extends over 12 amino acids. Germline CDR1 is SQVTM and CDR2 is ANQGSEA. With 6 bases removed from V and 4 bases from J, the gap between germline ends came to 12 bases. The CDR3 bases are TGCAGCGTGTCAGGGTTTCGCACTGAAGCTTTCTTT. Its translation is CSVSGFRTEAFF.

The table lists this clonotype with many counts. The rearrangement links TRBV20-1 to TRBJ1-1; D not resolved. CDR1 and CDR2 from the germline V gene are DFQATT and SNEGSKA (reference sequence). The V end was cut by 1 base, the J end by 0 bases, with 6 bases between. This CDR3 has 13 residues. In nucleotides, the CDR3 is TGCAGTGCTAGAGGGCTTGTGAACACTGAAGCTTTCTTT. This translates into CSARGLVNTEAFF.

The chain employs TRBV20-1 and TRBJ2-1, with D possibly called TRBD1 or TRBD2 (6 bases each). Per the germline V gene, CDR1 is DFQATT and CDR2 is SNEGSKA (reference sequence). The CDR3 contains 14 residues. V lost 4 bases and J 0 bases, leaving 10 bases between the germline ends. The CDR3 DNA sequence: TGCAGTGCTAAAGGGGGGAGCTCCTACAATGAGCAGTTCTTC. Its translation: CSAKGGSSYNEQFF.

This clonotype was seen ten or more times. The CDR3 protein is CASSEYGSSYEQYF. In nucleotides, the CDR3 is TGTGCCAGCAGTGAATACGGGAGCTCCTACGAGCAGTACTTC. The chain has TRBV25-1 and TRBJ2-7, with D perhaps TRBD2 (6 bases). From germline, CDR1 is MGHDK and CDR2 SYGVNS. This CDR3 has 14 residues. The V end lost 0 bases, the J end lost 0 bases, and 6 bases lay between the germline ends.

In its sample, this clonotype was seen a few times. CDR3 coding DNA: TGTGCCAGCAGCTTGGGTAGGGGGCAAAATGGCTACACCTTC. This translates into CASSLGRGQNGYTF. The gene calls are TRBV13 and TRBJ1-2; 7 nucleotides agree with TRBD1. V dropped 3 bases and J dropped 6; count of bases not matched to a gene: 7. Germline V gene sequence: CDR1 PRHDT, CDR2 FYEKMQ (reference sequence). The CDR3 consists of 14 residues.

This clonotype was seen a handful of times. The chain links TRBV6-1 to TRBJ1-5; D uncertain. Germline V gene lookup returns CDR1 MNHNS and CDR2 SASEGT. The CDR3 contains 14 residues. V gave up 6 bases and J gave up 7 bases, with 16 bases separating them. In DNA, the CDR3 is TGTGCCAGCAGCCTCCCGACGCCAGGACAGCCCCAGCATTTT. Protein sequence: CASSLPTPGQPQHF.

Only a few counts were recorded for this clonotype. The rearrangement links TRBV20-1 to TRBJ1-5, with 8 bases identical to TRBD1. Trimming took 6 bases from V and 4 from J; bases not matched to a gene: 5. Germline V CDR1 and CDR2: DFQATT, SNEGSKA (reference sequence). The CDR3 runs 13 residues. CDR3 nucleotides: TGCAGTGCCACGGGACAGGAGAATCAGCCCCAGCATTTT. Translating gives CSATGQENQPQHF.